The 32 T cell receptor beta chains below all came from one sample that was sequenced in a study of cytomegalovirus exposure and HLA in healthy donors. Primers for the PCR totalled 60 Vbeta and 13 Jbeta. Libraries were prepared by immunoSEQ multiplex PCR; TCRdb keeps only in-frame clonotypes and omits some of them. The repertoire holds over 200,000 clones, with approximately 90% as singletons. The sample comprised PBMCs. The receptor source for this set is a woman younger than 30 in good health and CMV-seronegative.

This chain uses TRBV13 with TRBJ1-1, with 10 bases matching TRBD1. J lost 4 bases, V lost 5 bases, and 1 base had no gene match. Germline V gives CDR1 PRHDT, CDR2 FYEKMQ (reference sequence). This CDR3 is built from 13 residues. CDR3 loop: CASSRTGGTEAFF. The CDR3 coding sequence is TGTGCCAGCAGCCGGACAGGGGGCACTGAAGCTTTCTTT.

This clone was seen only once. This chain links TRBV7-9 with TRBJ2-1; tentative D call: TRBD1 (5 bases). The CDR3 totals 16 residues. Trimming cost V 5 bases and J 3 bases, with 17 bases left between them. Germline V gene data show CDR1 as SEHNR and CDR2 as FQNEAQ (reference sequence). DNA of the CDR3: TGTGCCAGCAGCGCCGACAGTGGTCGACTCTACAATGAGCAGTTCTTC. Translated, it gives CASSADSGRLYNEQFF.

About this clone: A junction end diverges from the germline sequence, so it may reflect a read error. This same CDR3 is encoded by further DNA sequences in the sample. The J gene is TRBJ1-1, the V gene TRBV27; D gene ambiguous. The CDR3 length is 17 residues. Germline CDR1 MNHEY, CDR2 SMNVEV (reference sequence). CDR3 protein: CASSLPAFTRGLTEAFF. The CDR3 DNA reads as TGTGCCAGCAGTTTACCAGCATTTACTCGAGGGCTCACTGAAGCCTTCTTT.

The gene calls are TRBV27 and TRBJ2-7, with D uncertain. CDR1 is MNHEY, CDR2 SMNVEV, per germline (reference sequence). The CDR3 extends over 13 amino acids. V was cut by 7 bases and J by 2 bases, with 12 bases left in between. The chain's CDR3 is CASKAGSTYEQYF. As DNA, the CDR3 is TGTGCCAGCAAAGCAGGTTCTACCTACGAGCAGTACTTC.

This clone was counted only a few times. The CDR3 DNA sequence: TGCGCCAGCAGCTTTGGGACAGCCTACGAGCAGTACTTC. Protein sequence: CASSFGTAYEQYF. This chain joins TRBV4-1 and TRBJ2-7, with TRBD1 matching over 7 bases. V lost 5 bases and J lost 2; bases outside the gene matches: 3. The CDR3 runs to 13 residues. Germline V CDR1 and CDR2: MGHRA, YSYEKL.

For this clone: Sequence at one end of the junction differs from germline and may be a read error. The J gene is TRBJ1-5, the V gene TRBV10-1; the match to TRBD1 covers 9 bases. CDR1 is WNHNN and CDR2 is SYGVQD in the germline V gene (reference sequence). The length of the CDR3 is 13 residues. The CDR3: CCAGQGDNQPQHF. CDR3 DNA: TGTTGCGCGGGACAGGGTGACAATCAGCCCCAGCATTTT.

V usage is TRBV5-1 and J usage is TRBJ2-3; perhaps TRBD2 as D (5 bases). This CDR3 comprises 14 residues. The germline CDR1 and CDR2 sequences are SGHRS and YFSETQ. Trimming left V 7 bases short and J 0 bases short, with 12 bases between. CDR3 amino acids: CASGGRQSTDTQYF. The CDR3 DNA is TGCGCCAGCGGAGGCCGGCAGAGCACAGATACGCAGTATTTT.

In its sample, this clone was seen a few times. V usage is TRBV11-3 and J usage is TRBJ2-7; 10 bases are a match to TRBD1. CDR1 and CDR2 (germline): SGHNT, YENEEA. The J segment lost 5 bases and the V segment lost 5 bases, leaving 9 bases of the junction unmatched. The CDR3 runs 15 residues. CDR3 sequence (DNA): TGTGCCAGCAGCCGAGGGACAGGGGAAAGCGACGAGCAGTACTTC. The encoded protein is CASSRGTGESDEQYF.

A word on this clone: A read error may produce the germline difference seen at one junction end. J is TRBJ2-1 and V is TRBV7-9; D unclear. The CDR3 covers 11 residues. Germline lookup yields CDR1 SEHNR and CDR2 FQNEAQ (reference sequence). The DNA of the CDR3 is TGTTCCAGCAGCTTCAACAATGAGCAGTTCTTC. This translates into CSSSFNNEQFF.

The CDR3 DNA sequence: TGTGCCAGCACCGGAAAGGGACAGGCTGGAAACACCATATATTTT. Its translation is CASTGKGQAGNTIYF. The chain links TRBV28 to TRBJ1-3, with 8 bases lining up with TRBD1. This CDR3 region has 15 residues. With V trimmed by 7 bases and J by 2 bases, 7 bases remained unmatched. Germline V gives CDR1 MDHEN, CDR2 SYDVKM.

The J gene is TRBJ2-7, the V gene TRBV5-1; possible D gene TRBD2, 5 bases. Germline V CDR1 and CDR2: SGHRS, YFSETQ. V was trimmed by 0 bases and J by 7 bases, leaving 11 bases between them. CDR3 length: 13 amino acids. The chain's CDR3 is CASSLGGPGEQYF. The CDR3 DNA is TGCGCCAGCAGCTTGGGAGGGCCGGGGGAGCAGTACTTC.

The chain is built from TRBV11-2 and TRBJ2-4; TRBD1 matches at 9 bases. The junction had 5 bases not matched to a gene; V was cut back by 5 bases and J by 0 bases. CDR1 and CDR2 (germline): SGHAT, FQNNGV. The CDR3 consists of 16 residues. CDR3 loop: CASSIYRGRAKNIQYF. The CDR3 nucleotides read TGTGCCAGCAGCATCTACAGGGGGCGAGCCAAAAACATTCAGTACTTC.

The table lists this clone with a count of one. The chain links TRBV7-8 to TRBJ1-3, with D possibly matching TRBD1 (5 bases). The V and J ends lost 5 bases and 2 bases respectively, with 13 bases between them. CDR1 and CDR2 from the germline V gene are SGHVS and FQNEAQ. The CDR3 consists of 15 residues. In DNA form, the CDR3 reads TGTGCCAGCAGCCAACGGGGGGTCGCTGGAAACACCATATATTTT. Translating gives CASSQRGVAGNTIYF.

The chain has TRBV7-9 and TRBJ2-3; no clear D. Per the germline V gene, CDR1 is SEHNR and CDR2 is FQNEAQ (reference sequence). This CDR3 has 10 residues. Trimming removed 7 bases at V and 5 bases at J, with 4 bases between. The CDR3 DNA sequence: TGTGCCAGCACCGGAGATACGCAGTATTTT. This encodes CASTGDTQYF. Filled out from reference TRBV7-9 and TRBJ2-3, the complete variable domain reads DTGVSQNPRHKITKRGQNVTFRCDPISEHNRLYWYRQTLGQGPEFLTYFQNEAQLEKSRLLSDRFSAERPKGSFSTLEIQRTEQGDSAMYLCASTGDTQYFGPGTRLTVL.

This clone was counted a single time. The DNA of the CDR3 is TGTGCCAGCAGCTTCGGGACAGGGGGCTTAGCTTTCTTT. This codes for CASSFGTGGLAFF. The chain has TRBV7-9 and TRBJ1-1; 12 bases match TRBD1. This CDR3 has 13 residues. Looked up from germline, CDR1 is SEHNR and CDR2 is FQNEAQ (reference sequence). J was trimmed by 10 bases and V by 3 bases; bases with no gene match: 3.

This sequence joins TRBV7-2 and TRBJ1-2; D possibly corresponds to TRBD1 (6 bases). V was shortened by 4 bases and J by 3 bases, with 9 bases between the two germline ends. The V gene's germline CDR1 is SGHTA and CDR2 FQGNSA. The CDR3 is 13 residues long. The CDR3 protein is CASSYREHYGYTF. The CDR3 region has the DNA TGTGCCAGCAGCTACAGGGAGCACTATGGCTACACCTTC. Drawing the rest from reference TRBV7-2 and TRBJ1-2, the complete variable domain is GAGVSQSPSNKVTEKGKDVELRCDPISGHTALYWYRQSLGQGLEFLIYFQGNSAPDKSGLPSDRFSAERTGGSVSTLTIQRTQQEDSAVYLCASSYREHYGYTFGSGTRLTVV.

The CDR3: CATLPLAGGRGEQFF. The CDR3 DNA reads as TGTGCCACCCTTCCGCTAGCGGGAGGGCGCGGTGAGCAGTTCTTC. The chain has TRBV9 and TRBJ2-1, with 12 bases that match TRBD2. V lost 9 bases, J lost 9 bases, and 13 bases stayed unmatched. This CDR3 has 15 amino acids. In germline, CDR1 is SGDLS, CDR2 YYNGEE.

This rearrangement joins TRBV25-1 to TRBJ2-3, with D perhaps TRBD2 (6 bases). Germline V gene sequence: CDR1 MGHDK, CDR2 SYGVNS. The CDR3 is 10 residues long. With 11 bases removed from V and 10 bases from J, the gap between germline ends came to 13 bases. CDR3 bases: TGTGCCCCCCTGCCGGGGGCGCAGTATTTT. It yields the protein CAPLPGAQYF.

V gene TRBV7-2 combines with J gene TRBJ2-7; maybe TRBD2 (6 bases). Germline lookup yields CDR1 SGHTA and CDR2 FQGNSA. Trimming took off 1 base at V and 0 bases at J, with 7 bases between the two ends. This CDR3 has 14 amino acids. DNA of the CDR3: TGTGCCAGCAGCTTAGTCGGGGGCTCCTACGAGCAGTACTTC. Translated, it gives CASSLVGGSYEQYF.

This clone came up a few times. The V gene is TRBV7-9, the J gene TRBJ1-6; TRBD1 matches at 7 bases. The germline CDR1 and CDR2 sequences are SEHNR and FQNEAQ (reference sequence). V lost 6 bases, J lost 8 bases, and 4 bases stayed unmatched. The CDR3 loop spans 13 amino acids. The CDR3 sequence: CASSTGQYSPLHF. CDR3 coding DNA: TGTGCCAGCAGTACGGGACAGTATTCACCCCTCCACTTT.

This chain connects TRBV6-4 to TRBJ1-1; D not resolved. The CDR3 has 16 residues. The ends were cut back, 4 bases at V and 0 bases at J, with 15 bases in the middle. Germline V gene data show CDR1 as MRHNA and CDR2 as SNTAGT. CDR3 in DNA: TGTGCCAGCAGTGGGTCCATTGGGAGAATGAACACTGAAGCTTTCTTT. This codes for CASSGSIGRMNTEAFF.

V gene TRBV2 combines with J gene TRBJ2-1; 8 bases align to TRBD2. Unmatched junction bases numbered 4, after V lost 2 bases and J lost 1 base. Germline loops: CDR1 SNHLY, CDR2 FYNNEI. This CDR3 comprises 16 residues. The CDR3 DNA reads TGTGCCAGCAGTGAATTCCGGGGGGGGTCCTACAATGAGCAGTTCTTC. Translation gives CASSEFRGGSYNEQFF.

The chain couples TRBV30 to TRBJ1-4; D call uncertain. CDR3 length equals 13 residues. V was shortened by 8 bases and J by 4 bases, with 14 bases between the two germline ends. Germline assignment: CDR1 GTSNPN and CDR2 SVGIG (reference sequence). CDR3 nucleotides: TGTGCCCTCAGTGCGGCGCTTAATGAAAAACTGTTTTTT. It specifies CALSAALNEKLFF.

J is TRBJ2-1 and V is TRBV6-5; 8 nucleotides agree with TRBD1. This CDR3 is 16 amino acids long. Germline values: CDR1 MNHEY, CDR2 SVGAGI. With 1 base clipped from V and 3 bases from J, the junction kept 5 bases outside the gene matches. The CDR3 protein is CASSYFQGALYNEQFF. CDR3 nucleotides: TGTGCCAGCAGTTACTTTCAGGGGGCCCTCTACAATGAGCAGTTCTTC.

The chain couples TRBV10-3 to TRBJ2-7; 8 positions match TRBD2. The CDR3 contains 14 residues. Losses at the gene ends were 11 bases for V and 5 bases for J; bases not matched to a gene: 14. Germline CDR1 and CDR2: ENHRY and SYGVKD. The chain's CDR3 is CAAATSGGLDEQYF. In DNA, the CDR3 is TGTGCCGCAGCAACCAGCGGGGGATTAGACGAGCAGTACTTC.

V usage is TRBV5-6 and J usage is TRBJ2-7; possibly TRBD1 for D (6 bases). The germline gives CDR1 SGHDT, CDR2 YYEEEE. The CDR3 extends over 18 amino acids. V was shortened by 1 base and J by 0 bases, with 20 bases between the two germline ends. The CDR3 nucleotides are TGTGCCAGCAGCTTGTATGTCGGATGGGGGCACAGCTCCTACGAGCAGTACTTC. Amino acid sequence: CASSLYVGWGHSSYEQYF.

The rearrangement links TRBV9 to TRBJ2-2; 7 bases agree with TRBD2. This CDR3 has 15 amino acids. The ends lost 2 bases at V and 5 bases at J; junction bases unmatched: 6. Germline V gene data show CDR1 as SGDLS and CDR2 as YYNGEE. CDR3 residues: CASSVGTMRTGELFF. The CDR3 DNA reads as TGTGCCAGCAGCGTTGGGACTATGAGAACCGGGGAGCTGTTTTTT.

This rearrangement joins TRBV7-6 to TRBJ1-6; 7 bases agree with TRBD1. Germline CDR1 SGHVS, CDR2 FNYEAQ. This CDR3 has 18 amino acids. The V and J ends lost 4 bases and 6 bases, in that order; junction bases with no gene match: 15. CDR3 amino acids: CASSSRDRKTPLNSPLHF. The DNA of the CDR3 is TGTGCCAGCAGCTCCCGGGACAGAAAAACCCCGCTTAATTCACCCCTCCACTTT.

The chain employs TRBV7-9 and TRBJ2-7; TRBD2 matches 12 bases. V dropped 2 bases and J dropped 0; count of bases not matched to a gene: 2. Germline CDR1 reads SEHNR; CDR2 reads FQNEAQ (reference sequence). The CDR3 runs 16 residues. The CDR3 loop reads CASSLTSGGPSYEQYF. In DNA, the CDR3 is TGTGCCAGCAGCTTAACTAGCGGGGGGCCCTCCTACGAGCAGTACTTC.

This clone was recorded once. The V call is TRBV27, the J call TRBJ1-1, with 9 bases matching TRBD1. The CDR3 is 14 amino acids. Germline CDR1 and CDR2: MNHEY and SMNVEV (reference sequence). V gave up 6 bases and J gave up 4 bases; unmatched junction bases: 6. The CDR3 bases are TGTGCCAGCAGGACGACAGGGGGGCTCACTGAAGCTTTCTTT. Amino acid sequence: CASRTTGGLTEAFF.

This clone turned up a few times. The chain has TRBV11-2 and TRBJ1-2; maybe TRBD1 (5 bases). The V end lost 1 base, the J end lost 5 bases, and 14 bases lay between the germline ends. CDR1 is SGHAT and CDR2 is FQNNGV in the germline V gene. The CDR3 is 15 residues long. As DNA, the CDR3 is TGTGCCAGCAGCTTAGTCCCCCTCAGGGCGTATGGCTACACCTTC. It encodes CASSLVPLRAYGYTF.

The chain uses TRBV5-4 and TRBJ2-4; D not certain. The CDR3 length is 15 residues. Germline CDR1 reads SGHNT; CDR2 reads YYREEE (reference sequence). V lost 7 bases to trimming and J lost 0 bases, with 14 bases between them. This CDR3 is CASSESGGAKNIQYF. DNA of the CDR3: TGTGCCAGCTCGGAGAGTGGCGGAGCCAAAAACATTCAGTACTTC.